This TCR beta chain originates from a study of cytomegalovirus exposure and HLA in healthy donors. In the PCR, 60 Vbeta and 13 Jbeta primers were used. Using immunoSEQ multiplex PCR, the repertoire was profiled, and TCRdb retains in-frame clones only, with some absent. Among more than 150,000 clones listed, about 81% were seen once. CDR1 and CDR2 (germline): MNHEY, SVGAGI. CDR3 length equals 14 residues. V was clipped by 6 bases and J by 6 bases, with 17 bases between them. The chain employs TRBV6-5 and TRBJ2-5; weak D call: TRBD2 (5 bases). The sequenced material came from PBMCs. This sequence originates from a man aged 35 to 55 in good health and CMV-seronegative. The chain's CDR3 is CASRNGDTLKTQYF. Written as DNA, the CDR3 is TGTGCCAGCAGGAACGGGGATACTTTAAAGACCCAGTACTTC.